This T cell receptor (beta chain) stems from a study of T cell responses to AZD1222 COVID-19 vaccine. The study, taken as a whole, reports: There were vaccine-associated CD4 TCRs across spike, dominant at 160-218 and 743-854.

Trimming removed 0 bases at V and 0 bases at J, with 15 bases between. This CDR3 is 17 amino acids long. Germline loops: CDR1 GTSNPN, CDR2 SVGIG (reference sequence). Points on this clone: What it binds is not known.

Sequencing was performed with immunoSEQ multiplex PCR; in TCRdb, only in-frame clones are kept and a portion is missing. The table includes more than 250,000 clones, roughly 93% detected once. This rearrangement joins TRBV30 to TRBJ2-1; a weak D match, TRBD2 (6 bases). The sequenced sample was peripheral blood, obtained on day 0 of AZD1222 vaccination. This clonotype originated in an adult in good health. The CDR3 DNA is TGTGCCTGGAGTGTACGTGGGAATAGCGGCTCCTACAATGAGCAGTTCTTC. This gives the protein CAWSVRGNSGSYNEQFF.